The clone carrying this TCR beta chain occurred a few times. Its matching antigen is unknown. The study gave focal radiation plus ipilimumab CTLA-4 blockade to patients with chemo-refractory metastatic non-small-cell lung cancer. CDR1 LNHDA and CDR2 SQIVND come from the germline V gene (reference sequence). The CDR3 has 17 amino acids. V was clipped by 1 base and J by 2 bases; unmatched bases: 9. This entry comes from a study of radiotherapy plus CTLA-4 blockade in lung cancer. Whole-study context: Patients showed objective responses in roughly 18% of cases and disease control in roughly 31%.

General study points: In blood, after radiotherapy plus ipilimumab, tumor-derived TCR clones expanded. Early blood T cell clone changes and increased post-radiation serum interferon-beta were reportedly the strongest response predictors.

Method: immunoSEQ multiplex PCR; TCRdb's copy keeps in-frame clones and lacks some. The repertoire consists of some 25,000 clones, with 60% to 75% occurring once and the leading ten covering under 3.5%. The material was peripheral blood, obtained from a patient treated with radiotherapy plus ipilimumab. This receptor was obtained from a human donor with non-small cell lung cancer whose response to radiotherapy plus ipilimumab could not be evaluated. This chain joins TRBV19 and TRBJ2-7; 9 nucleotides line up with TRBD2. CDR3: CASSIGRLAGDPYEQYF. The CDR3 coding sequence is TGTGCCAGTAGTATAGGGAGGTTAGCGGGGGACCCCTACGAGCAGTACTTC.